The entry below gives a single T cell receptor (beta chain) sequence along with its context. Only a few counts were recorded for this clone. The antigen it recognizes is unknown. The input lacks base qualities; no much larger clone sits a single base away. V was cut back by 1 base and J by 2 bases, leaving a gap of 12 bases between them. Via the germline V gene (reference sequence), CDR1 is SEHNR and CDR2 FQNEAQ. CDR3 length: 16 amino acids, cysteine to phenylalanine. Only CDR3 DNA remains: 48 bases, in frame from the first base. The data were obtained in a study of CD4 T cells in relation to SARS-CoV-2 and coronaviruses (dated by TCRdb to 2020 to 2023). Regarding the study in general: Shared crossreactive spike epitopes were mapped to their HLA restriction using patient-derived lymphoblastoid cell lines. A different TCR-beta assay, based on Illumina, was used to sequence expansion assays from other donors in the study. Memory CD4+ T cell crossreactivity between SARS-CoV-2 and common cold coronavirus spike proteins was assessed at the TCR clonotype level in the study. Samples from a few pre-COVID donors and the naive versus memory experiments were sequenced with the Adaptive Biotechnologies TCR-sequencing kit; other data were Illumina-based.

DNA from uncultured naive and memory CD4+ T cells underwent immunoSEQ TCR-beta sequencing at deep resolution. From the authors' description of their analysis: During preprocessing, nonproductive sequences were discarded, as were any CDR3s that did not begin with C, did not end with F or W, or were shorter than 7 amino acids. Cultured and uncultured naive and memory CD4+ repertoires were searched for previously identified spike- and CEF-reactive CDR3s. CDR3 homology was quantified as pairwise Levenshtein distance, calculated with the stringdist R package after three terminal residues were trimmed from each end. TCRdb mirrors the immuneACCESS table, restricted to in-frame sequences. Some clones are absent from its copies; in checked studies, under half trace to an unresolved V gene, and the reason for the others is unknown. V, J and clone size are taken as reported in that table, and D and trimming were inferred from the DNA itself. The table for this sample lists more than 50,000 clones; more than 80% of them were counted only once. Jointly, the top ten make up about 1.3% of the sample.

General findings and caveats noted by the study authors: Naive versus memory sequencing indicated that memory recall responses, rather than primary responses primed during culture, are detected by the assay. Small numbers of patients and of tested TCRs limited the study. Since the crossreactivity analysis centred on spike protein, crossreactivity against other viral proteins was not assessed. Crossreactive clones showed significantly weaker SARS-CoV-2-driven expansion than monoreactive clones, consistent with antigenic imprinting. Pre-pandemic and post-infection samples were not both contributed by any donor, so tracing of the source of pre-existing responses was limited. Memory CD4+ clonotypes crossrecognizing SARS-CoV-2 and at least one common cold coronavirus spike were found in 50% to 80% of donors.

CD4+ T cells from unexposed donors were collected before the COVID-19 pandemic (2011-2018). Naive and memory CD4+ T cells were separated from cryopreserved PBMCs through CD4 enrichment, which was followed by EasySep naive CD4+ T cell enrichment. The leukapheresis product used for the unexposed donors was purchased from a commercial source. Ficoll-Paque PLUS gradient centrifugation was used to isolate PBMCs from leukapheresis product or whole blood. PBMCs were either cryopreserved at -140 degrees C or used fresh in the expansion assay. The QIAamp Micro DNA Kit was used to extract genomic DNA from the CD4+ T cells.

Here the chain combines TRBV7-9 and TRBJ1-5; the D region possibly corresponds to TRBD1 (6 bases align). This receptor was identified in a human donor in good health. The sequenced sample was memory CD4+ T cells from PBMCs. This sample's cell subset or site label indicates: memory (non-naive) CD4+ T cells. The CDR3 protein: CASSLGGARGNQPQHF. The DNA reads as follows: TGTGCCAGCAGCTTAGGGGGGGCGCGTGGCAATCAGCCCCAGCATTTT. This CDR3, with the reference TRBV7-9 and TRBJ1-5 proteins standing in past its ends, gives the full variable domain DTGVSQNPRHKITKRGQNVTFRCDPISEHNRLYWYRQTLGQGPEFLTYFQNEAQLEKSRLLSDRFSAERPKGSFSTLEIQRTEQGDSAMYLCASSLGGARGNQPQHFGDGTRLSIL.